The sequence of this T cell receptor (beta chain) was determined in a study of response to subunit inactivated influenza vaccine. V was trimmed by 6 bases and J by 7 bases, leaving 15 bases between them. Germline assignment: CDR1 MNHNS and CDR2 SASEGT. The CDR3 has 13 residues. In TCRdb, the RT-PCR reads were re-called with MiXCR into one record per CDR3 protein. Of fewer than 600,000 distinct CDR3 sequences listed, under 8.5% are singletons. This TCR derives from a man aged 50-75 years who received an inactivated influenza vaccine. The sequencing used PBMCs from blood, collected about 24 months after vaccination. The chain uses TRBV6-1 and TRBJ1-2, with D tentatively TRBD1 (6 bases). Written as DNA, the CDR3 is TGTGCCAGCAGGGTGGACAGCACGTTTGGCTACACCTTC. Translated, it gives CASRVDSTFGYTF.